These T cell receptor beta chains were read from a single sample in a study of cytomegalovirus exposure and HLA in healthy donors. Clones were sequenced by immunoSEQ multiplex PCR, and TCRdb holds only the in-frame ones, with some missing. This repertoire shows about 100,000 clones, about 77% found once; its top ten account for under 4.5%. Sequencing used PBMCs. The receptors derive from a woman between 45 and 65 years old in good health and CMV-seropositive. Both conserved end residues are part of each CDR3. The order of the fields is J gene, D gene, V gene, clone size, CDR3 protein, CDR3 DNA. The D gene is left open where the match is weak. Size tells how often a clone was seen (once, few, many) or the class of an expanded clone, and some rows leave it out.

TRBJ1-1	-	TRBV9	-	CASSIYGGATEAFF	TGTGCCAGCAGCATATACGGGGGGGCCACTGAAGCTTTCTTT
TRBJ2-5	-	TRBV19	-	CASSRRLGREETQYF	TGTGCCAGTAGCAGAAGACTAGGAAGGGAAGAGACCCAGTACTTC
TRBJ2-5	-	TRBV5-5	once	CASSSGLSRETQYF	TGTGCCAGCAGCTCCGGACTATCACGGGAGACCCAGTACTTC
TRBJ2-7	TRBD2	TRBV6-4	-	CASSDPERLAGGSEQYF	TGTGCCAGCAGTGACCCGGAGAGACTAGCGGGAGGGTCCGAGCAGTACTTC
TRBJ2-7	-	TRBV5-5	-	CASSPALAAYEQYF	TGTGCCAGCAGCCCGGCCCTAGCAGCCTACGAGCAGTACTTC
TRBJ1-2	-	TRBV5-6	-	CASSPDRTPYGYTF	TGTGCCAGCAGCCCTGACAGGACCCCTTATGGCTACACCTTC
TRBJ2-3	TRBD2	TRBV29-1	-	CSVAPGGRNAQYF	TGCAGCGTCGCGCCCGGGGGGAGGAATGCGCAGTATTTT
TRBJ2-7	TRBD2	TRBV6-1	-	CASSDVAGAYEQYF	TGTGCCAGCTCGGACGTAGCGGGAGCCTACGAGCAGTACTTC
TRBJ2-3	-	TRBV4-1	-	CASSQLAADTQYF	TGCGCCAGCAGCCAGCTGGCAGCAGATACGCAGTATTTT
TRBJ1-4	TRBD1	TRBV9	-	CASSGSRDRGTNEKLFF	TGTGCCAGCAGCGGGTCCCGGGACAGGGGCACTAATGAAAAACTGTTTTTT
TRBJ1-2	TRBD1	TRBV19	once	CASSIFGQGSNYGYTF	TGTGCCAGTAGTATTTTTGGACAGGGCTCTAACTATGGCTACACCTTC
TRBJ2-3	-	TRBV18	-	CASSPPTNYRTDTQYF	TGTGCCAGCTCACCACCAACTAACTACCGCACAGATACGCAGTATTTT
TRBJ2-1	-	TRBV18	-	CASSPHRDDEQFF	TGTGCCAGCTCCCCACACAGGGACGATGAGCAGTTCTTC
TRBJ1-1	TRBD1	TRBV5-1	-	CASSLQGEAFF	TGCGCCAGCAGCTTACAGGGGGAAGCTTTCTTT
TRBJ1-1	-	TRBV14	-	CASSQGLDTEAFF	TGTGCCAGCAGCCAAGGACTGGATACTGAAGCTTTCTTT
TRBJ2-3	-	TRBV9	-	CASSPRGGYTDTQYF	TGTGCCAGCAGCCCCCGAGGCGGCTACACAGATACGCAGTATTTT
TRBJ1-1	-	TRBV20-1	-	CSGGGGTEAFF	TGCAGTGGCGGCGGGGGAACTGAAGCTTTCTTT
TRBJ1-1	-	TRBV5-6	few	CASSLRGGEAFF	TGTGCCAGCAGCTTGAGGGGGGGTGAAGCTTTCTTT
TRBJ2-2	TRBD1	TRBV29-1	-	CSVLQDRMNTGELFF	TGCAGCGTACTCCAGGACAGGATGAACACCGGGGAGCTGTTTTTT
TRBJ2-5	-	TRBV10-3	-	CAIATGKQETQYF	TGTGCCATCGCCACAGGGAAACAAGAGACCCAGTACTTC
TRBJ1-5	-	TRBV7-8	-	CASSLDYQHNQPQHF	TGTGCCAGCAGCTTAGACTACCAACACAATCAGCCCCAGCATTTT
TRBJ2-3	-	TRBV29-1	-	CSVAQGSSTDTQYF	TGCAGCGTGGCCCAGGGTTCGAGCACAGATACGCAGTATTTT
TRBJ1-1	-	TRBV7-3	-	CASSSRGWNTEAFF	TGTGCCAGCAGTAGTCGAGGTTGGAACACTGAAGCTTTCTTT
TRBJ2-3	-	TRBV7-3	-	CASSRSGGTDTQYF	TGTGCCAGCAGCCGATCGGGGGGCACAGATACGCAGTATTTT
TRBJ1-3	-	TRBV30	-	CAWGDYGSGNTIYF	TGTGCCTGGGGGGACTACGGCTCTGGAAACACCATATATTTT
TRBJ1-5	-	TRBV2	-	CASTMGASNQPQHF	TGTGCCAGCACCATGGGCGCTAGCAATCAGCCCCAGCATTTT
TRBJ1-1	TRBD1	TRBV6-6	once	CASSYRTGGGEAFF	TGTGCCAGCAGTTACAGAACAGGGGGAGGTGAAGCTTTCTTT
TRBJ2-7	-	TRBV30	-	CAWMRASSYEQYF	TGTGCCTGGATGAGGGCGTCCTCCTACGAGCAGTACTTC
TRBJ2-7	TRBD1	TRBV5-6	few	CASSSGDRGHSYEQYF	TGTGCCAGCAGCAGTGGAGACAGGGGACACTCCTACGAGCAGTACTTC
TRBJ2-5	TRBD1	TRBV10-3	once	CAISESILRQGNLQETQYF	TGTGCCATCAGTGAGTCGATTTTGAGACAGGGAAACCTTCAAGAGACCCAGTACTTC
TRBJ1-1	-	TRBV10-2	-	CASSERYTEAFF	TGCGCCAGCAGTGAACGGTACACTGAAGCTTTCTTT
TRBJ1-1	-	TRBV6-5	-	CASSKTENTEAFF	TGTGCCAGCAGTAAGACAGAGAACACTGAAGCTTTCTTT
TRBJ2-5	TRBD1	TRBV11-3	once	CASSKGGWDRGSLQETQYF	TGTGCCAGCAGCAAAGGGGGTTGGGACAGGGGCTCCCTCCAAGAGACCCAGTACTTC
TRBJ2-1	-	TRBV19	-	CASSIGSSSYNEQFF	TGTGCCAGTAGTATTGGTTCCAGCTCCTACAATGAGCAGTTCTTC
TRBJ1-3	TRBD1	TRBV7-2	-	CASRQGSGNTIYF	TGTGCCAGCCGACAGGGCTCTGGAAACACCATATATTTT
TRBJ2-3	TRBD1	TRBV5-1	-	CASSLEGRGWADTQYF	TGCGCCAGCAGCTTGGAGGGCAGGGGGTGGGCAGATACGCAGTATTTT
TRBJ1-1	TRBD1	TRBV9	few	CASSVDNRGNTEAFF	TGTGCCAGCAGCGTAGATAACAGGGGGAACACTGAAGCTTTCTTT
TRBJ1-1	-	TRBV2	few	CASGGGRATEAFF	TGTGCCAGCGGGGGGGGGCGAGCCACTGAAGCTTTCTTT
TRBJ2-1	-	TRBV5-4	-	CASSLVSDEQFF	TGTGCCAGCAGCTTGGTTAGCGATGAGCAGTTCTTC
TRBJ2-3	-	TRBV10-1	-	CASSDYPSTDTQYF	TGCGCCAGCAGTGACTATCCTAGCACAGATACGCAGTATTTT
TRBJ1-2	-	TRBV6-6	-	CASRHPSGKSNYGYTF	TGTGCCAGCAGACACCCCTCAGGGAAGTCTAACTATGGCTACACCTTC
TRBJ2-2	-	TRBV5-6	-	CASSFRTFTGELFF	TGTGCCAGCAGCTTTAGGACATTCACCGGGGAGCTGTTTTTT
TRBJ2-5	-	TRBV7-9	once	CASSATLAYRVGETQYF	TGTGCCAGCAGCGCCACCCTCGCTTACAGGGTTGGAGAGACCCAGTACTTC
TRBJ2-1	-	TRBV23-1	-	CASSQGPGKPSGEQFF	TGCGCCAGCAGTCAAGGGCCAGGGAAACCCTCAGGTGAGCAGTTCTTC
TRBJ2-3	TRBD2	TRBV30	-	CAWRGGRGDTQYF	TGTGCCTGGAGGGGCGGGAGAGGAGATACGCAGTATTTT
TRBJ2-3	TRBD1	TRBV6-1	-	CASSSGTEVADTQYF	TGTGCCAGCAGTTCCGGGACAGAAGTGGCAGATACGCAGTATTTT
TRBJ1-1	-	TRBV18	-	CASSPLARSMNTEAFF	TGTGCCAGCTCACCTTTGGCCCGTAGCATGAACACTGAAGCTTTCTTT
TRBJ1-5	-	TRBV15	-	CATSRDPGGNQPQHF	TGTGCCACCAGCAGAGATCCGGGGGGTAATCAGCCCCAGCATTTT
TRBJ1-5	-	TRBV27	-	CASSPQGQPQHF	TGTGCCAGCAGTCCACAGGGTCAGCCCCAGCATTTT
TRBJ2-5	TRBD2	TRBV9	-	CASSPGSGALQETQYF	TGTGCCAGCAGCCCAGGCAGCGGGGCCCTCCAAGAGACCCAGTACTTC
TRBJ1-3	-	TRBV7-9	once	CASSFEGRLNSGNTIYF	TGTGCCAGCAGCTTTGAGGGCAGGCTAAACTCTGGAAACACCATATATTTT
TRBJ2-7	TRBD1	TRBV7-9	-	CASSLARTGRTYEQYF	TGTGCCAGCAGCTTAGCAAGGACAGGGAGGACCTACGAGCAGTACTTC
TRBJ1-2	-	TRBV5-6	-	CASSQEAVPLGYTF	TGTGCCAGCAGTCAGGAGGCAGTTCCCTTGGGCTACACCTTC
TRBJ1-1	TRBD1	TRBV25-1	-	CASTRRQGRWTEAFF	TGTGCCAGCACTCGAAGACAGGGGAGGTGGACTGAAGCTTTCTTT
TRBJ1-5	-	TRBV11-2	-	CASSPDGSANQPQHF	TGTGCCAGCAGCCCTGATGGTTCTGCGAATCAGCCCCAGCATTTT
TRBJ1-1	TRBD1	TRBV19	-	CASTAGQLLNTEAFF	TGTGCCAGTACTGCGGGACAGCTACTGAACACTGAAGCTTTCTTT
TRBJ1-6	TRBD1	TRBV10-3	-	CAISESGQVNSPLHF	TGTGCCATCAGTGAGTCGGGACAGGTAAATTCACCCCTCCACTTT
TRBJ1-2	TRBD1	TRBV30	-	CAWGTGGNNYGYTF	TGTGCCTGGGGGACAGGGGGCAATAACTATGGCTACACCTTC